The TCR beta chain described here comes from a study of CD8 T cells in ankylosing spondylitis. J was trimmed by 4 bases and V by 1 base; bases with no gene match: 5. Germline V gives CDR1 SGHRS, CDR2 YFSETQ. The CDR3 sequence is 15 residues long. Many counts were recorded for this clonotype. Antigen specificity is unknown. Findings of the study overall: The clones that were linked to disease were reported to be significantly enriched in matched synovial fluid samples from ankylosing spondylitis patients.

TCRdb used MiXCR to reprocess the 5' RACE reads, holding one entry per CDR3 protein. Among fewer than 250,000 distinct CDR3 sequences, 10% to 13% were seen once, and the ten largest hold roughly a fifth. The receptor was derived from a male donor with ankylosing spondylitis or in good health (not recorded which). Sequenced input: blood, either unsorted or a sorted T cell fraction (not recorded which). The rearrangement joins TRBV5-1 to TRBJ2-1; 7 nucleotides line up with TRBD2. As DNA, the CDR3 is TGCGCCAGCAGCTTGCCTAGCGGAGATTACAATGAGCAGTTCTTC. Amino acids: CASSLPSGDYNEQFF.